This is a list of T cell receptor beta chains from one sample in a study of T cells in Graves' hyperthyroidism and ophthalmopathy. TCRdb passed the multiplex PCR reads through MiXCR, listing each CDR3 protein once. Of under 450,000 distinct CDR3 sequences listed, roughly 14% are singletons. Sequenced: blood. The receptors shown here come from a woman under 30 with Graves' hyperthyroidism. Each CDR3 is given with its conserved first and last residue. A D gene is named only where the DNA matches it firmly. Only part of the rows carry a size: once, few, many, or a class if the clone is expanded.

cdr3_nt: TGTGCCAGCTACAAAGCAGGGGTACTTTCACCCCTCCACTTT
cdr3_aa: CASYKAGVLSPLHF
j_call: TRBJ1-6
v_call: TRBV6-1
d_call: .
clone_size: .

cdr3_nt: TGCGCCAGCAGCCAAGATCATCAGGGGGCGAATAACTATGGCTACACCTTC
cdr3_aa: CASSQDHQGANNYGYTF
j_call: TRBJ1-2
v_call: TRBV4-1
d_call: TRBD1
clone_size: few

cdr3_nt: TGTGCCAGCAGCCAACAGTTAGAACTAGCGGGGCCTGAGACCCAGTACTTC
cdr3_aa: CASSQQLELAGPETQYF
j_call: TRBJ2-5
v_call: TRBV4-2
d_call: TRBD2
clone_size: few

cdr3_nt: TGCAGTGCCAGGCCACTAGCGGGGGGGCCGGGTACGCAGTATTTT
cdr3_aa: CSARPLAGGPGTQYF
j_call: TRBJ2-3
v_call: TRBV20-1
d_call: TRBD2
clone_size: many

cdr3_nt: TGTGCCAGCAGTACTGGGTCCCGCTATGGCTACACCTTC
cdr3_aa: CASSTGSRYGYTF
j_call: TRBJ1-2
v_call: TRBV6-5
d_call: .
clone_size: .

cdr3_nt: TGTGCCATCAGTGAGGGGTACCTCCGAGACTCCTACGAGCAGTACTTC
cdr3_aa: CAISEGYLRDSYEQYF
j_call: TRBJ2-7
v_call: TRBV10-3
d_call: .
clone_size: many

cdr3_nt: TGTGCCACGAACGACGGGAGGCCCGCAGATACGCAGTATTTT
cdr3_aa: CATNDGRPADTQYF
j_call: TRBJ2-3
v_call: TRBV19
d_call: TRBD2
clone_size: .

cdr3_nt: TGCGCCAGCAGCCAAGCGGACGGACTTCGGTCTAGCGAGCAGTACTTC
cdr3_aa: CASSQADGLRSSEQYF
j_call: TRBJ2-7
v_call: TRBV4-1
d_call: .
clone_size: few

cdr3_nt: TGTGCCAGCAGTTTGGTAGCGGGAGGGCGGTACAATGAGCAGTTCTTC
cdr3_aa: CASSLVAGGRYNEQFF
j_call: TRBJ2-1
v_call: TRBV7-9
d_call: TRBD2
clone_size: many

cdr3_nt: TGTGCCAGCAGCCAACCGGGACGGTACGAGCAGTACTTC
cdr3_aa: CASSQPGRYEQYF
j_call: TRBJ2-7
v_call: TRBV6-2/TRBV6-3
d_call: .
clone_size: many

cdr3_nt: TGTGCCAGCAACTCTCAGTGGGCTAGCGGGGAGGCCGGGGAGCTGTTTTTT
cdr3_aa: CASNSQWASGEAGELFF
j_call: TRBJ2-2
v_call: TRBV7-2
d_call: TRBD2
clone_size: many

cdr3_nt: TGTGCCAGCAGTAAGACAGTCTACTCCTACAATGAGCAGTTCTTC
cdr3_aa: CASSKTVYSYNEQFF
j_call: TRBJ2-1
v_call: TRBV6-1
d_call: .
clone_size: many

cdr3_nt: TGCGCCAGCAGCCCCTTAGCGGGGGGGCTATCCTACAATGAGCAGTTCTTC
cdr3_aa: CASSPLAGGLSYNEQFF
j_call: TRBJ2-1
v_call: TRBV4-3
d_call: TRBD2
clone_size: .

cdr3_nt: TGCAGTGCTAGGGGGGAGAGGCAAGAGACCCAGTACTTC
cdr3_aa: CSARGERQETQYF
j_call: TRBJ2-5
v_call: TRBV20-1
d_call: .
clone_size: many

cdr3_nt: TGTGCCAGTAGTATTAATTATCGGTCAACGTGGGGCAACACTGAAGCTTTCTTT
cdr3_aa: CASSINYRSTWGNTEAFF
j_call: TRBJ1-1
v_call: TRBV19
d_call: .
clone_size: .

cdr3_nt: TGTGCCAGCAGCCCCAAGATTAAGAAGGACGGCGGGAGGGCCGGAGTTAGCAATGAGCAGTTCTTC
cdr3_aa: CASSPKIKKDGGRAGVSNEQFF
j_call: TRBJ2-1
v_call: TRBV3-1
d_call: TRBD2
clone_size: few

cdr3_nt: TGTGCCAGTAGCTTAGCGGGAGGAAACGAGCAGTACTTC
cdr3_aa: CASSLAGGNEQYF
j_call: TRBJ2-7
v_call: TRBV19
d_call: TRBD2
clone_size: .

cdr3_nt: TGTGCCAGCAGCCCCCAAGGGACAGGGCTGGTCACAGATACGCAGTATTTT
cdr3_aa: CASSPQGTGLVTDTQYF
j_call: TRBJ2-3
v_call: TRBV11-2
d_call: TRBD1
clone_size: many

cdr3_nt: TGTGCCAGCAGCGCTACAGGTTGGGACACTGAAGCTTTCTTT
cdr3_aa: CASSATGWDTEAFF
j_call: TRBJ1-1
v_call: TRBV9
d_call: .
clone_size: few

cdr3_nt: TGCGCCAGCAGTGACGTGGGACAGGGGTTTACCGAGCAGTACTTC
cdr3_aa: CASSDVGQGFTEQYF
j_call: TRBJ2-7
v_call: TRBV5-1
d_call: TRBD1
clone_size: .

cdr3_nt: TGTGCCAGCAGCTTAGATGCCAGACCCGAGACCCAGTACTTC
cdr3_aa: CASSLDARPETQYF
j_call: TRBJ2-5
v_call: TRBV11-2
d_call: .
clone_size: many

cdr3_nt: TGTGCCAGCAGTTACTTAGGGAGAGAAGCTTTCTTT
cdr3_aa: CASSYLGREAFF
j_call: TRBJ1-1
v_call: TRBV6-5
d_call: .
clone_size: .

cdr3_nt: TGTGCCAGCAGCCATATAAAGGGGACAGGGGCTTTCTTT
cdr3_aa: CASSHIKGTGAFF
j_call: TRBJ1-1
v_call: TRBV3-1
d_call: TRBD1
clone_size: many